This T cell receptor (beta chain) was identified during a study of blood T cell repertoires in COVID-19. Overall study: The origin of the acute and convalescent COVID-19 samples was the United States, Italy and Spain. T cells, B-cell-depleted T cells, or PBMCs provided the cDNA or gDNA that served as material.

Original analysis: Amplification of reference gene primers was used by the study to estimate nucleated cell counts. Sequencing was performed with immunoSEQ multiplex PCR; in TCRdb, only in-frame clones are kept and a portion is missing. V, J and clone size are those of that table, while D and trimming were read from the DNA. Among roughly 250,000 clones listed, 75% to 90% were seen once. V was clipped by 2 bases and J by 4 bases; unmatched bases: 10. This CDR3 has 17 residues. Per the germline V gene, CDR1 is SGHTS and CDR2 is YDEGEE. Sequences were obtained from peripheral blood. The TCR sequence derives from a woman in her sixties or seventies with active or convalescent COVID-19. The V and J genes are TRBV5-8 and TRBJ1-3; 9 positions match TRBD1. The CDR3 DNA sequence: TGTGCCAGCAGCTTTCGGGGACAGGGCCTTGGGGGAAACACCATATATTTT. It encodes CASSFRGQGLGGNTIYF.